What follows describes a single T cell receptor (beta chain). Method: immunoSEQ multiplex PCR; TCRdb's copy keeps in-frame clones and lacks some. The table includes approximately 150,000 clones, around 94% detected once. These data belong to a study of control samples from healthy donors and cancer patients. V lost 5 bases, J lost 4 bases, and 14 bases lay in between. Germline CDR1 reads WSHSY; CDR2 reads SAAADI. The CDR3 runs 14 residues. The TCR originated in a man in his 60s with colorectal cancer. The sequenced sample consisted of PBMCs. The chain combines TRBV10-2 with TRBJ1-1; unclear D gene. The CDR3 spells CASSSRATGTEAFF. The CDR3 DNA reads as TGCGCCAGCAGTTCGAGGGCAACGGGCACTGAAGCTTTCTTT.